The subject of this entry is one T cell receptor beta chain. Its target is not known. A J-beta primer mix and a sample-barcoded 5' primer were used in a second PCR of roughly 6 to 11 cycles. TCRdb processed the 5' RACE reads anew with MiXCR; each CDR3 protein has one entry. The sample includes about 720,000 distinct CDR3 sequences, about a fifth of them seen just once. The sample originates from a study of blood T cells in healthy people across ages. The study, taken as a whole, reports: The long-lived group displayed more naive CD4+ cells, plus higher diversity, than the aged donors did.

CDR3 length: 17 residues. This clonotype was sampled from a man aged 65 to 85 in good health. Sequenced material: blood. V usage is TRBV12-3 or TRBV12-4 and J usage is TRBJ2-5, with TRBD2 identical over 12 bases. Gene TRBJ2-1 matches the end of the DNA better, so the J call may be wrong. CDR3: CASSLGILAGGPNEQFF. For the CDR3, the DNA is TGTGCCAGCAGTTTAGGTATCCTAGCGGGGGGGCCTAATGAGCAGTTCTTC.